This T cell receptor beta chain is drawn from a study of T-cell reconstitution after alpha-beta-depleted transplantation in children. The TCRbeta library incorporated unique molecular identifiers. TCRdb called the PCR reads again in MiXCR, with one record for every CDR3 protein. The sample lists approximately 390,000 distinct CDR3 sequences, roughly 11% occurring once. CDR1 and CDR2 from the germline V gene are SGDLS and YYNGEE. V was pared by 3 bases and J by 8 bases, with 10 bases of the junction left unmatched. This CDR3 is built from 14 residues. This TCR derives from a human donor who donated a stem cell graft to a child with acute myeloid leukemia. The source material was PBMCs from the stem cell graft donor, sampled from the stem cell graft. This rearrangement joins TRBV9 to TRBJ1-2, with 7 bases identical to TRBD1. The CDR3 nucleotides are TGTGCCAGCAGCGGGGGACAGTCCCCCACCGGCTACACCTTC. This encodes CASSGGQSPTGYTF.